These 20 T cell receptor beta chains were all obtained from the same sample, sequenced in a study of T cell responses to AZD1222 COVID-19 vaccine. Profiled with immunoSEQ multiplex PCR; TCRdb holds only in-frame clones, not every one. The repertoire consists of fewer than 50,000 clones, with around 80% occurring once and the leading ten covering roughly 20%. The sequencing used peripheral blood, collected 28 days after the second dose of the MenACWY control vaccine. All receptors derive from an adult who received the MenACWY meningococcal vaccine as a control.

J is TRBJ2-5 and V is TRBV7-3; TRBD2 is a possible D gene (7 bases). Trimming removed 1 base at V and 2 bases at J, with 17 bases between. The CDR3 extends over 17 amino acids. Germline CDR1 reads SGHTA; CDR2 reads FQGTGA. Here the CDR3 reads CASSLRARGQKQETQYF. The CDR3 region has the DNA TGTGCCAGCAGCTTAAGGGCGCGGGGGCAAAAACAAGAGACCCAGTACTTC.

V usage is TRBV9 and J usage is TRBJ2-1, with D tentatively TRBD1 (6 bases). Germline values: CDR1 SGDLS, CDR2 YYNGEE. The V and J ends lost 3 bases and 4 bases respectively, with 11 bases between them. The CDR3 runs to 14 residues. CDR3 sequence: CASSGGQRYNEQFF. In DNA, the CDR3 is TGTGCCAGCAGCGGCGGACAGAGATACAATGAGCAGTTCTTC.

This clone is medium-sized within its sample. The chain couples TRBV6-5 to TRBJ1-4; D is possibly TRBD1 (5 bases). The CDR3 consists of 15 residues. Germline lookup yields CDR1 MNHEY and CDR2 SVGAGI. V was pared by 0 bases and J by 3 bases, with 8 bases between. The CDR3 is CASSYSKGSNEKLFF. DNA for the CDR3: TGTGCCAGCAGTTACTCGAAGGGGTCTAATGAAAAACTGTTTTTT.

The genes are TRBV9 and TRBJ1-2; unclear D gene. CDR3 length: 17 residues. CDR1 is SGDLS, CDR2 YYNGEE, per germline. The V end was cut by 0 bases, the J end by 3 bases, with 18 bases between. CDR3 in DNA: TGTGCCAGCAGCGTAGCTAGAGGGCACCCTATGGACTATGGCTACACCTTC. This codes for CASSVARGHPMDYGYTF.

In DNA form, the CDR3 reads TGTGCCAGCAGTTTGGGAGATCCCAATTCACCCCTCCACTTT. Amino acid sequence: CASSLGDPNSPLHF. The chain recombines TRBV28 with TRBJ1-6; the D is unclear. CDR1 and CDR2 (germline): MDHEN, SYDVKM. Trimming took off 3 bases at V and 7 bases at J, with 10 bases between the two ends. CDR3 length: 14 residues.

V and J are TRBV28 and TRBJ1-5, with 7 bases lining up with TRBD1. CDR1 is MDHEN, CDR2 SYDVKM, per germline. The CDR3 length is 14 residues. V lost 6 bases to trimming and J lost 7 bases; unmatched junction nucleotides: 9. The CDR3 region has the DNA TGTGCCAGCAGCGAGGGGGCGCCCCGGCAGCCCCAGCATTTT. This sequence encodes CASSEGAPRQPQHF.

The chain carries TRBV6-5 and TRBJ1-2; a weak D match, TRBD1 (5 bases). CDR3 length: 12 amino acids. CDR1 is MNHEY, CDR2 SVGAGI, per germline. The V end was cut by 4 bases, the J end by 7 bases, with 10 bases between. The CDR3 reads CASSSGRGGYTF. The CDR3 coding sequence is TGTGCCAGCAGTTCGGGGCGGGGTGGCTACACCTTC.

CDR3 sequence (DNA): TGTGCCAGCAGCTTAGTTGCACAGTCCACAGATACGCAGTATTTT. Encoded protein: CASSLVAQSTDTQYF. The V gene is TRBV7-2, the J gene TRBJ2-3; no definite D call. The germline V gene encodes CDR1 SGHTA and CDR2 FQGNSA. Trimming took off 1 base at V and 2 bases at J, with 10 bases between the two ends. CDR3 size: 15 residues.

The chain is built from TRBV18 and TRBJ2-2, with TRBD2 as a possible D gene (6 bases). This CDR3 has 16 amino acids. V was shortened by 3 bases and J by 1 base, with 12 bases between the two germline ends. From germline, CDR1 is KGHSH and CDR2 LQKENI. The chain's CDR3 is CASSPRPEGNTGELFF. CDR3 DNA sequence: TGTGCCAGCTCACCCCGGCCGGAGGGGAACACCGGGGAGCTGTTTTTT. The variable domain in full, completed from reference TRBV18 and TRBJ2-2, reads NAGVMQNPRHLVRRRGQEARLRCSPMKGHSHVYWYRQLPEEGLKFMVYLQKENIIDESGMPKERFSAEFPKEGPSILRIQQVVRGDSAAYFCASSPRPEGNTGELFFGEGSRLTVL.

This clone was seen only a few times. The CDR3 bases are TGTGCCAGCAGAGGGATGGGCAGGTCCTACGAGCAGTACTTC. Its protein is CASRGMGRSYEQYF. The chain carries TRBV6-5 and TRBJ2-7; unclear D gene. V was cut by 6 bases and J by 1 base, with 13 bases left in between. From germline, CDR1 is MNHEY and CDR2 SVGAGI. The CDR3 loop spans 14 amino acids.

J is TRBJ1-4 and V is TRBV28, with D perhaps matching TRBD1 (5 bases). The CDR3 runs 16 residues. CDR1 and CDR2 (germline): MDHEN, SYDVKM. V lost 5 bases and J lost 8, with 21 bases in between. The CDR3 DNA is TGTGCCAGCAGTCCCCCGTTGAGGGGCGGAGGAGAAAAACTGTTTTTT. This codes for CASSPPLRGGGEKLFF.

This clone was detected once. The CDR3 reads CAWRGTGRSYEQYF. CDR3 DNA sequence: TGTGCCTGGAGGGGGACCGGCCGGAGCTACGAGCAGTACTTC. The chain has TRBV30 and TRBJ2-7, with D perhaps assigned TRBD1 or TRBD2 (5 bases each). Trimming left V 3 bases short and J 3 bases short, with 15 bases between. Germline assignment: CDR1 GTSNPN and CDR2 SVGIG (reference sequence). The CDR3 is made up of 14 amino acids.

The J gene is TRBJ2-3, the V gene TRBV6-5, with D possibly TRBD2 on 6 matching bases. Trimming pared 0 bases from V and 3 bases from J, leaving 7 bases between. The germline V gene has CDR1 MNHEY and CDR2 SVGAGI. CDR3 size: 14 residues. CDR3 coding DNA: TGTGCCAGCAGTTACTCCGGGGGAACAGATACGCAGTATTTT. The encoded protein is CASSYSGGTDTQYF.

The rearrangement links TRBV5-6 to TRBJ2-7; D gene unclear. Deletions cut 8 bases from V and 3 bases from J, with 15 bases between. The CDR3 runs 13 residues. Germline values: CDR1 SGHDT, CDR2 YYEEEE. CDR3 sequence (DNA): TGTGCCAGTGGCAGGCCTTCCCTCTACGAGCAGTACTTC. Protein: CASGRPSLYEQYF.

V usage is TRBV5-1 and J usage is TRBJ2-3; the match to TRBD1 covers 7 bases. Per the germline V gene, CDR1 is SGHRS and CDR2 is YFSETQ. The CDR3 totals 17 residues. The trim removed 4 bases at V and 5 bases at J, leaving 16 bases unmatched. CDR3 amino acids: CASSITPATGSQDTQYF. CDR3 coding DNA: TGCGCCAGCAGCATAACCCCCGCGACAGGGAGTCAAGATACGCAGTATTTT.

This rearrangement joins TRBV18 to TRBJ2-1, with D possibly matching TRBD1 (6 bases). The CDR3 consists of 13 residues. The germline V gene has CDR1 KGHSH and CDR2 LQKENI. Trimming left V 10 bases short and J 5 bases short, with 15 bases between. CDR3 residues: CATLEGQNNEQFF. Here the CDR3 DNA reads TGTGCCACCCTAGAAGGACAGAACAATGAGCAGTTCTTC. Full variable domain (missing parts from reference TRBV18 and TRBJ2-1): NAGVMQNPRHLVRRRGQEARLRCSPMKGHSHVYWYRQLPEEGLKFMVYLQKENIIDESGMPKERFSAEFPKEGPSILRIQQVVRGDSAAYFCATLEGQNNEQFFGPGTRLTVL.

V is TRBV3-1 (or the pseudogene TRBV3-2) and J is TRBJ1-5; no firm D call. CDR3 length: 15 residues. Germline lookup yields CDR1 LGHDT and CDR2 YNNKEL (reference sequence). V lost 0 bases to trimming and J lost 1 base, with 7 bases between them. The CDR3 protein is CASSQDLMSNQPQHF. In DNA form, the CDR3 reads TGTGCCAGCAGCCAAGACTTAATGAGCAATCAGCCCCAGCATTTT.

The chain uses TRBV2 and TRBJ2-2; D not certain. The CDR3 length is 15 residues. Trimming took off 0 bases at V and 4 bases at J, with 9 bases between the two ends. Germline V lookup: CDR1 SNHLY, CDR2 FYNNEI. The CDR3 DNA follows: TGTGCCAGCAGTGAAGCGGCACCTAGCACCGGGGAGCTGTTTTTT. This gives the protein CASSEAAPSTGELFF.

The V call is TRBV6-5, the J call TRBJ1-1; D is ambiguous. The length of the CDR3 is 13 residues. Germline V lookup: CDR1 MNHEY, CDR2 SVGAGI. V was cut by 7 bases and J by 4 bases, with 13 bases left in between. The CDR3 DNA is TGTGCCAGCACCTTGAAGGTGGTCACTGAAGCTTTCTTT. Its translation is CASTLKVVTEAFF.

This clone was recorded only once. The V gene is TRBV9, the J gene TRBJ2-4; 7 bases fit TRBD2. There are 17 residues in the CDR3. The trim removed 3 bases at V and 3 bases at J, leaving 12 bases unmatched. Looked up from germline, CDR1 is SGDLS and CDR2 is YYNGEE. CDR3 in DNA: TGTGCCAGCAGCGCCACACAGACTAGCTTTGGCAAAAACATTCAGTACTTC. Protein sequence: CASSATQTSFGKNIQYF.